Below, one T cell receptor (beta chain) is given with its context. Its target is unknown. This CDR3 contains 15 residues. Germline CDR1 and CDR2: SGHKS and YYEKEE (reference sequence). After removal of 6 bases from V and 5 bases from J, the junction contained 11 bases not matched to a gene. The authors made TCR beta libraries by quantitative 5'-RACE with molecular barcodes. TCRdb re-called the 5' RACE reads with MiXCR, one entry per CDR3 protein. The sample contains roughly 200,000 distinct CDR3 sequences, about 26% of which appear only once. This record comes from a study of CD8 T cells in ankylosing spondylitis. General study findings and limits: Reportedly, disease-linked clones are significantly enriched in ankylosing spondylitis patients' matched synovial fluid.

Sequenced: blood, either unsorted or a sorted T cell fraction (not recorded which). This sequence was found in a male donor with ankylosing spondylitis or in good health (not recorded which). The V and J genes are TRBV5-5 and TRBJ2-1; 7 bases fit TRBD2. The CDR3 region has the DNA TGTGCCAGCATCTGGGCTAGCGGACCTAACAATGAGCAGTTCTTC. Residues: CASIWASGPNNEQFF. The full variable domain, rest sourced from reference TRBV5-5 and TRBJ2-1, is DAGVTQSPTHLIKTRGQQVTLRCSPISGHKSVSWYQQVLGQGPQFIFQYYEKEERGRGNFPDRFSARQFPNYSSELNVNALLLGDSALYLCASIWASGPNNEQFFGPGTRLTVL.